The sequence of this T cell receptor (beta chain) was determined in a study of CD8+ T cells in alopecia areata (dated by TCRdb to the late 2010s). Notes on the research overall: Treated patients were enrolled in an open-label pilot trial of oral tofacitinib, 5 to 10 mg twice daily, for moderate-to-severe alopecia areata. TCRbeta CDR3 regions were amplified by immunoSEQ multiplex PCR with 35 Vbeta forward and 13 Jbeta reverse primers. Scalp clonality was compared across normal scalp (n=4), patchy alopecia areata scalp (n=8), and alopecia totalis/universalis scalp (n=8). Patients received tofacitinib for 6 to 18 months and were then followed off drug for 6 months to check for delayed response and recurrence. The SALT score, which quantifies the percentage of affected scalp surface area, was used to measure disease severity in treated patients. RNA was extracted with the PAXgene miRNA kit for fixed scalp, the miRNeasy kit for PBMCs, and the RNeasy kit for mouse skin. The study used high-throughput TCRbeta sequencing to examine T cell clonal expansion in alopecia areata, in both the C3H/HeJ mouse model and human patients. On the human side, TCRbeta sequencing was run on scalp tissue and on sorted CD4+ and CD8+ peripheral blood T cells from healthy controls and from alopecia areata patients with either patchy or totalis/universalis disease. Tofacitinib-treated patients had biopsies at baseline and at 4 and 24 weeks of treatment, with a later scalp biopsy in several patients.

What the study reported, not specific to this receptor: TCR sequences shared between patients were less clear than in mice, possibly partly because of HLA diversity in the patient population. Scalp TCR repertoire analysis is complicated because resident alphabeta T cells in normal human skin are also sequenced, whereas mouse skin is dominated by gammadelta T cells. Many expanded lesional clones were found to persist in scalp and blood during tofacitinib treatment, and relapse after treatment cessation may be partly explained by this persistence. Because the treated cohort was small and had only one nonresponder, larger studies are needed to examine links between baseline CD8+ expansion and response. With tofacitinib, both scalp clonality and the number of expanded CD8+ clones among the top 100 scalp clones went down significantly. Lesional scalp, especially in alopecia totalis/universalis, showed higher clonality and more expanded CD8+ clones than normal scalp, suggesting antigenic drive.

On this clone: This clone's antigen is unknown. Within one base of it there is no much larger clone, and no base qualities were kept.

Libraries were built with the immunoSEQ multiplex PCR assay. For TCR sequencing, RNA was extracted from every sample and reverse transcribed into cDNA to serve as template. SuperScript III was used for first-strand cDNA synthesis, primed with a 2:1 mix of oligo-dT and random hexamers. Amplification bias was assessed with a synthetic immune receptor repertoire, and residual bias was removed computationally. The published analysis was carried out like this. Raw reads were preprocessed to remove errors, and CDR3 was defined according to IMGT conventions as the region from the conserved cysteine to phenylalanine. Clonality was calculated as 1 minus Shannon entropy normalized by log2 of the number of productive unique TCRs. Whether scalp clones were CD4 or CD8 was inferred by matching scalp TCRbeta sequences against CD4 and CD8 repertoires sorted from blood. This is the immuneACCESS table as TCRdb keeps it, with only in-frame sequences that have V and J called. A part of the clones is gone; compared with another copy, unresolved V genes explain less than half, and the rest is unexplained. V and J calls and clone size are those listed in that table; D and trimming were worked out from the DNA. For this sample there are 200,000 to 250,000 clones; 64% appear just once. The ten largest clones capture roughly 4.2% of the sample.

The time point label of this sample denotes: about four weeks on oral tofacitinib. The treatment or condition label of this sample denotes: oral pan-JAK inhibitor, 5-10 mg twice daily. Peripheral blood and lesional scalp punch biopsies were obtained from patients with alopecia areata. PBMCs were isolated by density centrifugation and stained for CD3, CD4 and CD8, after which CD4+ and CD8+ T cells were sorted on a FACSAria. This TCR came from a human donor with alopecia areata. Sequenced here: CD4+ T cells sorted from blood, sampled at week 4, from a patient treated with tofacitinib.

The CDR3 is CAWSPGRNWYGYTF. The DNA is as follows: TGTGCCTGGAGCCCAGGACGGAATTGGTATGGCTACACCTTC. The V and J genes are TRBV30 and TRBJ1-2; the D gene is not confidently resolved. V is reduced by 3 bases and J by 5 bases, leaving a spacing of 16 bases between them. The CDR3 holds 14 amino acids from the cysteine to the phenylalanine. The kept DNA is CDR3 alone, 42 bases in frame from the first base. CDR1 is given as GTSNPN and CDR2 as SVGIG, both from the germline V gene (reference sequence).